This passage covers 24 T cell receptor beta chains from one sample sequenced in a study of T cell responses to AZD1222 COVID-19 vaccine. TCRdb's table, derived via immunoSEQ multiplex PCR, lists solely in-frame clones and lacks some. The data contain approximately 150,000 clones, about nine tenths of them singletons. Sequencing used peripheral blood, obtained 28 days after the second AZD1222 dose. The origin of the receptors is an adult who received the AZD1222 COVID-19 vaccine.

This clone was observed once. This chain links TRBV3-1 (or the pseudogene TRBV3-2) with TRBJ1-6; perhaps TRBD1 as D (5 bases). Trimming left V 2 bases short and J 7 bases short, with 6 bases between. CDR3 length: 13 amino acids. CDR1 and CDR2 from the germline V gene are LGHDT and YNNKEL (reference sequence). CDR3 amino acids: CASSQQGNSPLHF. The CDR3 DNA reads as TGTGCCAGCAGCCAACAGGGAAATTCACCCCTCCACTTT.

This clone appeared a few times. The rearrangement uses TRBV30 and TRBJ1-5, with D perhaps TRBD1 (6 bases). This CDR3 is built from 13 residues. V dropped 3 bases and J dropped 4 bases, with 10 bases sitting between them. Germline V gene sequence: CDR1 GTSNPN, CDR2 SVGIG (reference sequence). The CDR3 DNA reads TGTGCCTGGAGAGGACAGCTAAATCAGCCCCAGCATTTT. Translation: CAWRGQLNQPQHF.

The V gene is TRBV19, the J gene TRBJ2-4; D is uncertain. CDR1 is LNHDA, CDR2 SQIVND, per germline (reference sequence). The CDR3 contains 13 residues. V was trimmed by 6 bases and J by 0 bases, leaving 6 bases between them. The CDR3 DNA reads as TGTGCCAGTAGCTCAGGAGCCAAAAACATTCAGTACTTC. It translates to CASSSGAKNIQYF.

This chain joins TRBV29-1 and TRBJ2-7; no clear D gene. Trimming removed 1 base at V and 3 bases at J, with 10 bases between. The CDR3 has 13 residues. CDR1 is SQVTM and CDR2 is ANQGSEA in the germline V gene. The CDR3 DNA reads TGCAGCGTTGAAGCGGGCGTACACTACGAGCAGTACTTC. Translation gives CSVEAGVHYEQYF.

V is TRBV15 and J is TRBJ2-1; TRBD2 might be the D (7 bases). The V and J ends lost 0 bases and 8 bases respectively, with 11 bases between them. This CDR3 region has 14 residues. Per germline, CDR1 LNHNV and CDR2 YYDKDF (reference sequence). This CDR3 is CATSRERGRDEQFF. The CDR3 DNA reads TGTGCCACCAGCAGAGAGCGGGGGCGGGATGAGCAGTTCTTC.

CDR3 coding DNA: TGTGCCAGTAGATTAAACCGGGACAGAGTCTCTGGAAACACCATATATTTT. It encodes CASRLNRDRVSGNTIYF. The V and J genes are TRBV19 and TRBJ1-3, with 7 nucleotides matching TRBD1. Unmatched junction bases numbered 11, after V lost 6 bases and J lost 0 bases. Looked up from germline, CDR1 is LNHDA and CDR2 is SQIVND (reference sequence). CDR3 length equals 17 residues.

J is TRBJ2-4 and V is TRBV6-6; unclear D gene. This CDR3 comprises 14 residues. CDR1 and CDR2 from the germline V gene are MNHNY and SVGAGI (reference sequence). V was shortened by 7 bases and J by 1 base, with 11 bases between the two germline ends. As DNA, the CDR3 is TGTGCCAGCACCCACTCGAGCGCCAAAAACATTCAGTACTTC. Its translation is CASTHSSAKNIQYF.

V gene TRBV7-3 combines with J gene TRBJ1-2; D is unclear. Germline lookup yields CDR1 SGHTA and CDR2 FQGTGA. Trimming cost V 5 bases and J 7 bases, with 14 bases left between them. The CDR3 runs to 13 residues. CDR3 in amino acids: CASSQDTKSGYTF. CDR3 coding DNA: TGTGCCAGCAGCCAAGATACAAAGTCTGGCTACACCTTC.

This chain links TRBV30 with TRBJ2-5; 10 bases align to TRBD2. The CDR3 spans 15 residues. Germline V lookup: CDR1 GTSNPN, CDR2 SVGIG (reference sequence). The V segment lost 1 base and the J segment 2 bases; nucleotides outside the gene matches: 4. This chain's CDR3 is CAWSGGLAIQETQYF. The DNA of the CDR3 is TGTGCCTGGAGTGGGGGACTAGCGATACAAGAGACCCAGTACTTC.

The chain recombines TRBV28 with TRBJ2-7; no clear D gene. Germline CDR1 is MDHEN and CDR2 is SYDVKM. This CDR3 contains 11 residues. The V gene lost 4 bases and the J gene lost 4 bases, with 5 bases spanning the gap. CDR3 nucleotide sequence: TGTGCCAGCAGTTCCTTTTACGAGCAGTACTTC. It translates to CASSSFYEQYF.

The V gene is TRBV29-1, the J gene TRBJ1-2; D gene unclear. Per germline, CDR1 SQVTM and CDR2 ANQGSEA. The length of the CDR3 is 11 residues. The V end was cut by 2 bases, the J end by 5 bases, with 6 bases between. This CDR3 is CSVEHQYGYTF. The CDR3 DNA follows: TGCAGCGTTGAACACCAATATGGCTACACCTTC.

This clone was detected a few times. The rearrangement uses TRBV10-2 and TRBJ1-2; no definite D call. The V gene's germline CDR1 is WSHSY and CDR2 SAAADI. The CDR3 runs to 13 residues. V was clipped by 0 bases and J by 4 bases, with 6 bases between them. CDR3 sequence reads: CASSESDRYGYTF. CDR3 nucleotides: TGCGCCAGCAGTGAGTCGGACCGCTATGGCTACACCTTC.

V usage is TRBV24-1 and J usage is TRBJ2-5, with 12 positions matching TRBD1. The CDR3 sequence is 18 residues long. With 4 bases clipped from V and 5 bases from J, the junction kept 13 bases outside the gene matches. Germline CDR1 reads KGHDR; CDR2 reads SFDVKD. In nucleotides, the CDR3 is TGTGCCACCAGTGAGGGGGGGACAGGGGGCGGTTTGCGGGAGACCCAGTACTTC. Protein: CATSEGGTGGGLRETQYF.

This sequence joins TRBV5-8 and TRBJ2-3; a possible D gene is TRBD2 (6 bases). The CDR3 has 15 residues. Germline V gives CDR1 SGHTS, CDR2 YDEGEE. Trimming took 1 base from V and 2 from J, leaving 11 bases between them. In nucleotides, the CDR3 is TGTGCCAGCAGCTTGAATAGCGGATACACAGATACGCAGTATTTT. This codes for CASSLNSGYTDTQYF.

Worth noting for this clone: In the same sample, other DNA sequences code for this CDR3. In nucleotides, the CDR3 is TGTGCCAGCAGGCGAGATTCCTACAATGAGCAGTTCTTC. Protein: CASRRDSYNEQFF. The V and J genes are TRBV5-4 and TRBJ2-1; D remains ambiguous. CDR1 and CDR2 (germline): SGHNT, YYREEE (reference sequence). The V gene lost 5 bases and the J gene lost 1 base, with 7 bases spanning the gap. The CDR3 has 13 amino acids.

A word on this clone: Its ends do not fully match the called genes, so a read error is possible. The chain employs TRBV28 and TRBJ1-2; 7 bases line up with TRBD1. This CDR3 contains 15 residues. The germline gives CDR1 MDHEN, CDR2 SYDVKM. CDR3 region: CASSSATGFDYGCTF. CDR3 sequence (DNA): TGTGCCAGCAGCTCCGCGACAGGGTTCGACTATGGCTGCACCTTC.

V gene TRBV3-1 (or the pseudogene TRBV3-2) combines with J gene TRBJ2-7, with a possible D match to TRBD2 (6 bases). The V gene's germline CDR1 is LGHDT and CDR2 YNNKEL (reference sequence). The CDR3 length is 13 residues. V was pared by 6 bases and J by 4 bases, with 13 bases between. CDR3 region: CASSRMDYYEQYF. The CDR3 DNA follows: TGTGCCAGCAGTAGGATGGACTATTACGAGCAGTACTTC.

This chain joins TRBV18 and TRBJ1-3; D may be TRBD1 (6 bases). Looked up from germline, CDR1 is KGHSH and CDR2 is LQKENI. There are 14 residues in the CDR3. The ends were cut back, 6 bases at V and 0 bases at J, with 9 bases in the middle. The CDR3: CASSTGSSGNTIYF. The CDR3 bases are TGTGCCAGCTCGACAGGTAGCTCTGGAAACACCATATATTTT.

This chain uses TRBV27 with TRBJ2-1; D is unclear. Trimming left V 6 bases short and J 0 bases short, with 9 bases between. CDR1 and CDR2 (germline): MNHEY, SMNVEV (reference sequence). CDR3 length equals 14 residues. Here the CDR3 DNA reads TGTGCCAGCAGGACTGGTGTCTCCTACAATGAGCAGTTCTTC. This translates into CASRTGVSYNEQFF.

The chain couples TRBV11-3 to TRBJ1-3, with 8 bases lining up with TRBD1. This CDR3 spans 13 amino acids. In germline, CDR1 is SGHNT, CDR2 YENEEA. The V segment lost 1 base and the J segment 9 bases; nucleotides outside the gene matches: 2. The CDR3 DNA reads TGTGCCAGCAGCTTAGCCCAGGGGGCCACCATATATTTT. This translates into CASSLAQGATIYF.

This sequence joins TRBV18 and TRBJ2-5; D possibly corresponds to TRBD2 (5 bases). This CDR3 is built from 13 residues. Germline CDR1 KGHSH, CDR2 LQKENI. V gave up 6 bases and J gave up 0 bases, with 8 bases separating them. The CDR3 sequence: CASSSGNQETQYF. The CDR3 DNA sequence: TGTGCCAGCTCGTCGGGGAACCAAGAGACCCAGTACTTC.

CDR3 in DNA: TGTGCCAGCAACCCCCTTAGGGGACAGGGAGATTACGAGCAGTACTTC. Translating gives CASNPLRGQGDYEQYF. This rearrangement joins TRBV2 to TRBJ2-7, with 9 positions matching TRBD1. Germline assignment: CDR1 SNHLY and CDR2 FYNNEI. The CDR3 spans 16 residues. The V and J ends lost 7 bases and 4 bases, in that order; junction bases with no gene match: 14.

This sequence joins TRBV27 and TRBJ2-7; D possibly corresponds to TRBD1 (6 bases). Germline CDR1 and CDR2: MNHEY and SMNVEV (reference sequence). The CDR3 extends over 14 amino acids. V lost 6 bases, J lost 1 base, and 13 bases lay in between. The CDR3 here is CASSNRDISYEQYF. CDR3 nucleotides: TGTGCCAGCAGCAATCGGGACATATCCTACGAGCAGTACTTC.

The J gene is TRBJ2-1, the V gene TRBV6-5; 8 bases line up with TRBD2. The V and J ends lost 6 bases and 9 bases, in that order; junction bases with no gene match: 10. The CDR3 covers 14 residues. The V gene's germline CDR1 is MNHEY and CDR2 SVGAGI. The CDR3 DNA is TGTGCCAGCAGCCGAAGCGGGGGCAGGGGTGAGCAGTTCTTC. Amino acid sequence: CASSRSGGRGEQFF.